The subject of this entry is one T cell receptor beta chain. TCR beta cDNA was made from 500 ng total RNA with a constant-region primer. Each TCR beta library was derived from three nested multiplex PCR rounds that employed slightly modified ARM-PCR. Both of the initial two PCR rounds ran for 10 cycles and employed TRBV1-TRBV30 forward primers alongside a C-beta reverse primer. TCRdb re-called the multiplex PCR reads through MiXCR, storing one row per CDR3 protein. The data hold about 320,000 distinct CDR3 sequences, with approximately 60% observed a single time. CDR3 length: 16 amino acids. With 0 bases removed from V and 2 bases from J, the gap between germline ends came to 13 bases. CDR1 SGDLS and CDR2 YYNGEE come from the germline V gene. Germline DNA was also extracted, while the blood RNA originated from unsorted whole blood. These patients lived with chronic HBV infection and had never been treated.

The data derive from a study of tumor-infiltrating lymphocytes in primary liver carcinoma. Study information: Tumors measured roughly 4.2 to 11 cm and were stage T1-T3 N0M0.

The sequencing input was peripheral blood. This chain joins TRBV9 and TRBJ2-3, with D possibly TRBD2 on 6 matching bases. This TCR was recovered from a man aged 40-49 years with primary liver carcinoma and hepatitis B virus infection. As DNA, the CDR3 is TGTGCCAGCAGCGTAGCTCCAGCGGGCGACACAGATACGCAGTATTTT. This codes for CASSVAPAGDTDTQYF.